A single sample is the source of the 16 T cell receptor beta chains below, sequenced in a study of T cell changes during pregnancy in multiple sclerosis. Assay: immunoSEQ multiplex PCR; the TCRdb copy retains only in-frame clones and omits some. The sample lists about 14,000 clones, 88% occurring once. Source: CD8+ T cells from peripheral blood mononuclear cells, taken in the first trimester of pregnancy. The source is a female donor with multiple sclerosis, enrolled in a pregnancy study.

The chain recombines TRBV6-4 with TRBJ2-2; 7 positions match TRBD2. CDR3 length: 14 residues. V was pared by 2 bases and J by 3 bases, with 0 bases of the junction left unmatched. Germline lookup yields CDR1 MRHNA and CDR2 SNTAGT. The CDR3 loop reads CASSDSGDTGELFF. CDR3 DNA sequence: TGTGCCAGCAGTGACAGCGGGGACACCGGGGAGCTGTTTTTT.

The gene calls are TRBV4-3 and TRBJ2-3; D call uncertain. Germline-derived CDR1 and CDR2 are LGHNA and YSLEER. Trimming pared 4 bases from V and 0 bases from J, leaving 5 bases between. The CDR3 sequence is 13 residues long. The CDR3 loop reads CASSLRSTDTQYF. DNA of the CDR3: TGCGCCAGCAGCCTCCGGAGCACAGATACGCAGTATTTT.

The V call is TRBV6-5, the J call TRBJ2-3, with 8 bases fitting TRBD2. The CDR3 runs to 14 residues. V was pared by 6 bases and J by 5 bases, with 7 bases of the junction left unmatched. The germline V gene has CDR1 MNHEY and CDR2 SVGAGI. CDR3 protein: CASRVAGRGDTQYF. The CDR3 DNA reads TGTGCCAGCAGAGTAGCGGGGCGAGGAGATACGCAGTATTTT.

The chain employs TRBV7-5 and TRBJ1-2; TRBD1 reflects the table's D call only, with no check against the DNA. TRBV7-5 is a pseudogene locus. The CDR3 has 16 amino acids. The CDR3 coding sequence is TGTGCCAGAAGCTCCCTCATACAGGGGAAGCGCTATGGCTACACCTTC. Its protein product is CARSSLIQGKRYGYTF.

The chain has TRBV28 and TRBJ1-6, with D uncertain. V was clipped by 3 bases and J by 16 bases, with 13 bases between them. From germline, CDR1 is MDHEN and CDR2 SYDVKM. This CDR3 region has 12 residues. The CDR3 nucleotides are TGTGCCAGCAGTTTCTGGACGGGAACTCTCCACTTT. It codes for CASSFWTGTLHF.

This clone was seen a single time. The chain links TRBV4-1 to TRBJ2-7; maybe TRBD2 (6 bases). V lost 4 bases, J lost 6 bases, and 19 bases lay in between. Germline V gene data show CDR1 as MGHRA and CDR2 as YSYEKL. The CDR3 runs 15 residues. CDR3 protein: CASSRSPTGGSEQYF. In DNA, the CDR3 is TGCGCCAGCAGCCGATCCCCCACCGGGGGAAGCGAGCAGTACTTC.

The genes are TRBV30 and TRBJ2-7; possible D gene TRBD2, 6 bases. Germline CDR1 reads GTSNPN; CDR2 reads SVGIG (reference sequence). The V end lost 5 bases, the J end lost 2 bases, and 16 bases lay between the germline ends. This CDR3 is built from 14 residues. CDR3 amino acids: CAWSLGGDPYEQYF. In DNA form, the CDR3 reads TGTGCCTGGTCCTTGGGGGGAGACCCCTACGAGCAGTACTTC.

The CDR3 reads CASSLGRARNTEAFF. For the CDR3, the DNA is TGCGCCAGCAGCTTGGGGAGGGCTCGAAACACTGAAGCTTTCTTT. The genes are TRBV5-1 and TRBJ1-1; no reliable D call. Per the germline V gene, CDR1 is SGHRS and CDR2 is YFSETQ. Trimming shortened V by 0 bases and J by 2 bases, and 11 bases separated the two germline ends. The CDR3 spans 15 residues. Complete variable domain (other parts from reference TRBV5-1 and TRBJ1-1): KAGVTQTPRYLIKTRGQQVTLSCSPISGHRSVSWYQQTPGQGLQFLFEYFSETQRNKGNFPGRFSGRQFSNSRSEMNVSTLELGDSALYLCASSLGRARNTEAFFGQGTRLTVV.

This chain links TRBV6-7 with TRBJ2-5, with 7 positions matching TRBD1. TRBV6-7 is given ORF status, its function remaining uncertain. J lost 5 bases, V lost 9 bases, and 15 bases had no gene match. The CDR3 length is 15 residues. CDR3 sequence: CARRHPETGKETQYF. For the CDR3, the DNA is TGTGCCAGACGCCACCCCGAGACAGGGAAGGAGACCCAGTACTTC.

V and J are TRBV2 and TRBJ2-3, with TRBD2 matching 8 bases. The CDR3 loop spans 15 amino acids. In germline, CDR1 is SNHLY, CDR2 FYNNEI. With 7 bases clipped from V and 3 bases from J, the junction kept 9 bases outside the gene matches. CDR3 coding DNA: TGTGCCAGCACCGAGCTAGCGGGTATAACAGATACGCAGTATTTT. Its translation is CASTELAGITDTQYF.

The chain employs TRBV27 and TRBJ2-7; 11 nucleotides agree with TRBD1. CDR3 length equals 16 residues. V lost 0 bases to trimming and J lost 3 bases; unmatched junction nucleotides: 4. Per the germline V gene, CDR1 is MNHEY and CDR2 is SMNVEV (reference sequence). CDR3 sequence: CASSLSPGTGGYEQYF. CDR3 DNA: TGTGCCAGCAGTTTATCCCCCGGGACAGGGGGCTACGAGCAGTACTTC.

The J gene is TRBJ2-1, the V gene TRBV11-2, with 8 bases aligning to TRBD1. The CDR3 contains 13 residues. After removal of 4 bases from V and 7 bases from J, the junction contained 3 bases not matched to a gene. Germline V gene sequence: CDR1 SGHAT, CDR2 FQNNGV. CDR3 nucleotide sequence: TGTGCCAGCAGCTCCGACAGGGGTAATGAGCAGTTCTTC. Translated: CASSSDRGNEQFF.

This clone has a single count. V is TRBV25-1 and J is TRBJ2-2; D gene uncertain. The germline V and J ends were trimmed by 4 bases and 2 bases, with 5 bases remaining between them. The germline V gene encodes CDR1 MGHDK and CDR2 SYGVNS. CDR3 length: 13 amino acids. DNA for the CDR3: TGTGCCAGCAGTGTGGCCAACACCGGGGAGCTGTTTTTT. Encoded protein: CASSVANTGELFF.

The chain joins TRBV2 to TRBJ1-1; no firm D call. Looked up from germline, CDR1 is SNHLY and CDR2 is FYNNEI. V was clipped by 6 bases and J by 2 bases, with 7 bases between them. The CDR3 sequence is 12 residues long. The CDR3 bases are TGTGCCAGCAGGGAGGGAAACACTGAAGCTTTCTTT. Its protein is CASREGNTEAFF.

The V and J genes are TRBV7-9 and TRBJ1-1; D unclear. V lost 6 bases and J 7 bases, leaving 9 bases between the germline ends. CDR1 and CDR2 (germline): SEHNR, FQNEAQ (reference sequence). The CDR3 is 11 amino acids. The CDR3 protein is CASRQGGEAFF. In nucleotides, the CDR3 is TGTGCCAGCAGACAAGGAGGTGAAGCTTTCTTT.

This rearrangement joins TRBV28 to TRBJ1-5, with 10 positions matching TRBD1. This CDR3 spans 15 amino acids. The V and J ends lost 3 bases and 5 bases, in that order; junction bases with no gene match: 4. Germline loops: CDR1 MDHEN, CDR2 SYDVKM. The CDR3 protein is CASSLPGQGYQPQHF. CDR3 bases: TGTGCCAGCAGTTTGCCGGGACAGGGGTATCAGCCCCAGCATTTT.